Listed below are T cell receptor beta chains from one sample, sequenced in a study of tumor-infiltrating lymphocytes in primary liver carcinoma. MiXCR was run by TCRdb on the multiplex PCR reads, yielding one entry per CDR3 protein. Counted here are about 130,000 distinct CDR3 sequences, 60% to 80% occurring once; the ten biggest clones make up 7.5% to 9%. The sequenced material came from liver tumor tissue from sampling region 3. The receptors here all came from a woman aged 55-69 years with primary liver carcinoma and hepatitis B virus infection. Both conserved end residues are part of each CDR3. A D gene is named only where the DNA matches it firmly. The size of a clone is reported for some rows only, either as once, few or many, or as a class for expanded clones.

TRBV11-2	.	.	TRBJ2-3	TGTGCCAGCAGCTCAATTGGGAGCACAAATACGCAGTATTTT	CASSSIGSTNTQYF
TRBV7-9	TRBD2	many	TRBJ2-3	TGTGCCAGCAACGAAGCGGGAGGGCCTGATACGCAGTATTTT	CASNEAGGPDTQYF
TRBV12-3/TRBV12-4	TRBD1	few	TRBJ1-3	TGTGCCAGCAGTTCCCGACAGGGCGGAAACACCGTATATTTT	CASSSRQGGNTVYF
TRBV11-2	.	.	TRBJ2-3	TGTGCCAGCTGCTCAGATCAAGGGAGCACAGATACGCAGTATTTT	CASCSDQGSTDTQYF
TRBV7-2	.	.	TRBJ2-1	TGTGCCAGCAGCTTACAACTCCGGGTAGAGCAGTTCTTC	CASSLQLRVEQFF
TRBV12-3/TRBV12-4	.	many	TRBJ1-1	TGTGCCAGCAGTTTACGGCCAGGGTTTCTGAACACTGAAGCTTTCTTT	CASSLRPGFLNTEAFF
TRBV28	TRBD1	few	TRBJ1-5	TGTGCCAGCAGTCCACTGGGACAGGGGGTCGGGCAGCCCCAGCATTTT	CASSPLGQGVGQPQHF
TRBV7-8	TRBD1	.	TRBJ1-5	TGTGCCAGCAGCTTAGGGGACAGCGGTCAGCCCCAGCATTTT	CASSLGDSGQPQHF
TRBV11-1	TRBD2	.	TRBJ2-3	TGTGCCAGCAGCTTAAGGAAACTTGCGGGAGAGTCTTACTTT	CASSLRKLAGESYF
TRBV28	.	few	TRBJ2-2	TGTGCCAGCCTGAGGTCAAACACCGGGGAGCTGTTTTTT	CASLRSNTGELFF
TRBV30	.	.	TRBJ1-2	TGTGCCTGGAATGTTTCGCAGGGAGTCCGCATCTATGGCTACACCTTC	CAWNVSQGVRIYGYTF
TRBV11-1	TRBD2	.	TRBJ2-5	TGTGCCAGCAGCTTACGACTAGCGACGAATGAGGCCCAGTACTTC	CASSLRLATNEAQYF
TRBV29-1	.	.	TRBJ1-2	TGCAGCGTCTCAGCGGTGTCGGTGAACTACGGCTACACCTTC	CSVSAVSVNYGYTF
TRBV20-1	TRBD2	.	TRBJ2-7	TGCAGTGCTAGCGGGACTAGCGGGAGGGAGTACGAGCAGTACTTC	CSASGTSGREYEQYF